Sequencing of this T cell receptor (beta chain) was carried out in a study of blood T cells in healthy people across ages. General study findings and limits: Not knowing donor CMV status may have confounded expanded clonotype changes.

This CDR3 region has 13 residues. CDR1 is SQVTM and CDR2 is ANQGSEA in the germline V gene. The V gene lost 6 bases and the J gene lost 4 bases, with 13 bases spanning the gap. Regarding this clonotype: Its target is not known.

Through a sample-barcoded 5' primer and a J-beta primer mix, a second PCR was run for roughly 7 to 11 cycles. MiXCR, run by TCRdb on the 5' RACE reads, gives a single entry per CDR3 protein. The table records more than 600,000 distinct CDR3 sequences, roughly 25% of them present only once. These sequences were also reported in another study, on T cells of mothers and their children. That paper notes: About 6 children and their three healthy Caucasian mothers were the donors. Pairs that are related and pairs that are unrelated have TCR recombination output shaped similarly by thymic selection.

The chain carries TRBV29-1 and TRBJ1-3, with D perhaps matching TRBD1 (6 bases). The sequence was collected from a boy younger than 18 in good health. The sample comprised blood. CDR3 in DNA: TGCAGCGTCGATACAGGGTCCGGAAACACCATATATTTT. Translation: CSVDTGSGNTIYF.